This is a list of T cell receptor beta chains from one sample in a study of CD8+CD57+ T cells in acquired aplastic anemia. TCRdb fed the reads into MiXCR, producing one record per CDR3 protein. The data show 150,000 to 200,000 distinct CDR3 sequences, with around 60% seen just once and 45% held by the top ten. Input material: sorted CD4+, CD8+, or CD8+CD57+ T cells (not recorded which) from PBMCs. These receptors all stem from a human donor in good health. The CDR3 runs from the conserved cysteine through the conserved F or W. Each record gives: V gene, clone size, J gene, D gene, CDR3 protein, CDR3 DNA. D genes are given only for firm matches. A row's size may be missing; if present it is once, few, many or a size class.

TRBV7-9,NA,TRBJ2-7,NA,CASSLETDIYEQYF,TGTGCCAGCAGCTTAGAGACAGACATTTACGAGCAGTACTTC
TRBV20-1,NA,TRBJ2-7,NA,CSARDSDRRSSYEQYF,TGCAGTGCTAGAGACTCAGACAGGAGGAGCTCCTACGAGCAGTACTTC
TRBV4-3,many,TRBJ2-1,NA,CASSQVGLPSYNEQFF,TGCGCCAGCAGCCAGGTGGGACTGCCCTCCTACAATGAGCAGTTCTTC
TRBV24-1,NA,TRBJ1-2,NA,CATSDQGFYGYTF,TGTGCCACCAGTGACCAGGGTTTCTATGGCTACACCTTC
TRBV10-1,NA,TRBJ2-5,NA,CASFIAEETQYF,TGCGCCAGCTTCATAGCGGAAGAGACCCAGTACTTC
TRBV7-8,NA,TRBJ1-2,NA,CASSKEHTAGGGEGYTF,TGTGCCAGCAGCAAAGAACACACGGCCGGGGGGGGAGAAGGCTACACCTTC
TRBV10-3,few,TRBJ2-7,TRBD2,CAISRASGGDYEQYF,TGTGCCATCAGTAGGGCTAGCGGGGGGGATTACGAGCAGTACTTC
TRBV29-1,NA,TRBJ1-2,NA,CSVLQGNYGYTF,TGCAGCGTGCTCCAGGGGAACTATGGCTACACCTTC
TRBV7-2,NA,TRBJ1-5,NA,CASSRESNQPQHF,TGTGCCAGCAGCAGGGAGAGCAATCAGCCCCAGCATTTT
TRBV12-3/TRBV12-4,NA,TRBJ2-2,NA,CASSPVQSTGELFF,TGTGCCAGCAGCCCTGTCCAGAGCACCGGGGAGCTGTTTTTT